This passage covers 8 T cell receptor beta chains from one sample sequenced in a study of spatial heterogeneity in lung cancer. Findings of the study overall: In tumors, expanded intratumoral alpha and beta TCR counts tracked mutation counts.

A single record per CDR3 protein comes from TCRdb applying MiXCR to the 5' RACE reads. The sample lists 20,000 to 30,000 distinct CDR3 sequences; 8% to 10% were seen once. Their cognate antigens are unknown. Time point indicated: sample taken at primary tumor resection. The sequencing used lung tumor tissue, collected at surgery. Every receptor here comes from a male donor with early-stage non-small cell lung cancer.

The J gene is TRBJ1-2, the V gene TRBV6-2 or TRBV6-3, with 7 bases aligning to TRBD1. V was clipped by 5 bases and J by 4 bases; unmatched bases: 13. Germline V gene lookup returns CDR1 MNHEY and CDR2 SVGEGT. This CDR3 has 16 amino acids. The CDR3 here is CASSVRQGSFTYGYTF. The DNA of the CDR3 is TGTGCCAGCAGTGTCCGACAGGGCTCTTTTACCTATGGCTACACCTTC.

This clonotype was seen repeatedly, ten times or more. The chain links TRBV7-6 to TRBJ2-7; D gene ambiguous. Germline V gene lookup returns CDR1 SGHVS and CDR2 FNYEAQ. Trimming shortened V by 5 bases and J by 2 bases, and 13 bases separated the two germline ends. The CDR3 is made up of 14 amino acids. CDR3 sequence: CASSRTVTTYEQYF. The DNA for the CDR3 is TGTGCCAGCAGCCGGACGGTCACTACCTACGAGCAGTACTTC.

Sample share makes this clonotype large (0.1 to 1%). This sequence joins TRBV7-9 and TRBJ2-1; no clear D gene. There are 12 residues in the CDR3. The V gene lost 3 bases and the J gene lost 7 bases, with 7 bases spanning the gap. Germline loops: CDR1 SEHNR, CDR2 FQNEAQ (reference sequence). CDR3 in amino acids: CASSFLGNEQFF. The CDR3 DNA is TGTGCCAGCAGCTTCCTGGGAAATGAGCAGTTCTTC.

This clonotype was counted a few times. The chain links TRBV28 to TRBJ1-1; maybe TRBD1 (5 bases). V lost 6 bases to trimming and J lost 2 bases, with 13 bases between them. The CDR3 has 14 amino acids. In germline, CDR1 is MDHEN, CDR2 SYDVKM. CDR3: CASRIPDSNTEAFF. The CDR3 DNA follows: TGTGCCAGCAGGATCCCTGACAGTAACACTGAAGCTTTCTTT.

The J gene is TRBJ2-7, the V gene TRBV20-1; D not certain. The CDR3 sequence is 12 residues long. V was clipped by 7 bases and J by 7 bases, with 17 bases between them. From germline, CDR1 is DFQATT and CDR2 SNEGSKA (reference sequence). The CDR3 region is CSGQAGREEQYF. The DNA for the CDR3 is TGCAGTGGCCAGGCAGGCCGCGAGGAGCAGTACTTC.

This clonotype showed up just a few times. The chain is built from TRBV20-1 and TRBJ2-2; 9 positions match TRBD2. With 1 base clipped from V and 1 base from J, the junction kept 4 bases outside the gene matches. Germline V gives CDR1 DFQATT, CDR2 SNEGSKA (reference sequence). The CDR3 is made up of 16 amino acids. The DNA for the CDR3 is TGCAGTGCTAGAGGTGCTAGCGGGATGAACACCGGGGAGCTGTTTTTT. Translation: CSARGASGMNTGELFF.

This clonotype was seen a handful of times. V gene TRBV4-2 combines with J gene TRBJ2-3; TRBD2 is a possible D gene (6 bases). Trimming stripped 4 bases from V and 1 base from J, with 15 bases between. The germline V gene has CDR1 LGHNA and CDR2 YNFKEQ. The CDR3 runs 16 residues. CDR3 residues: CASSPKGGGGTDTQYF. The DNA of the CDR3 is TGTGCCAGCAGCCCTAAAGGTGGCGGGGGCACAGATACGCAGTATTTT.

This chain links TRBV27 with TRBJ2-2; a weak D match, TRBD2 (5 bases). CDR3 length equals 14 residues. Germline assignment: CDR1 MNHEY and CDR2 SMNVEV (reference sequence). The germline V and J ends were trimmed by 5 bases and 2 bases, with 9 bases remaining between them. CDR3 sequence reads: CASSGLINTGELFF. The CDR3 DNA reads TGTGCCAGCAGTGGACTGATTAACACCGGGGAGCTGTTTTTT.